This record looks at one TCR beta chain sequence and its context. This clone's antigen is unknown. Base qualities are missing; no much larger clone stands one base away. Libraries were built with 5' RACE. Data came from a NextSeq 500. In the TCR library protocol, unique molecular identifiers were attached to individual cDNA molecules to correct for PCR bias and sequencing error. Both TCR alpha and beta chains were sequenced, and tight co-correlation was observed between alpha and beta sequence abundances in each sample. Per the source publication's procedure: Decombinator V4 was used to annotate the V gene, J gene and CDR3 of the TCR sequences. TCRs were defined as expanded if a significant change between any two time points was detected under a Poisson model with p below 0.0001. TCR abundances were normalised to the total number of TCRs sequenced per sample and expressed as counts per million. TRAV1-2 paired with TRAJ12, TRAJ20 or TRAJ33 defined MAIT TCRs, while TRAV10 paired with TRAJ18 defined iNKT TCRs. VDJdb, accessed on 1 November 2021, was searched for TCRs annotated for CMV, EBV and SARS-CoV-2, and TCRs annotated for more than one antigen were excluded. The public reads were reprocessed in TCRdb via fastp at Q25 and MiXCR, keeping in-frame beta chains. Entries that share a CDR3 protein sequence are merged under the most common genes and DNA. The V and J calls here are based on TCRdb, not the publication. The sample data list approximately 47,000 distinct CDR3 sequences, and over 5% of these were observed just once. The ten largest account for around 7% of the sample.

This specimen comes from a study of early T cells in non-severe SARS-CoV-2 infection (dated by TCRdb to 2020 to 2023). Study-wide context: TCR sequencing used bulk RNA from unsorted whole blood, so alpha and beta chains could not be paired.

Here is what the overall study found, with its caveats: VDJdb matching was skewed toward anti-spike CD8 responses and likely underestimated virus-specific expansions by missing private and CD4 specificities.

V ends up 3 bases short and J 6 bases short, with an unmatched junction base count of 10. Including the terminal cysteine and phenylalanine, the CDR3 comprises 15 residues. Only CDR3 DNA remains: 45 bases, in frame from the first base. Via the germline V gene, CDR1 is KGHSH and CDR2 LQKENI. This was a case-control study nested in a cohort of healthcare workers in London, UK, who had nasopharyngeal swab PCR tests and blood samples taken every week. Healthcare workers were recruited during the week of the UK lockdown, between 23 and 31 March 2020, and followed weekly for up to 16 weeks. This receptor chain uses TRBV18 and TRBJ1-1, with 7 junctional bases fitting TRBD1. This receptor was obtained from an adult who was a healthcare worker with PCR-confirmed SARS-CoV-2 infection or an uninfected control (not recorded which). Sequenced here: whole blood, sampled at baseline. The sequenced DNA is TGTGCCAGCTCACCCCGACAGGGCGCCAAGGCTGAAGCTTTCTTT. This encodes CASSPRQGAKAEAFF.